The 30 T cell receptor beta chains below were found in one sample sequenced in a study of cytomegalovirus exposure and HLA in healthy donors. The primer mix had 60 Vbeta and 13 Jbeta primers. The assay was immunoSEQ multiplex PCR, and TCRdb's table has in-frame clones only and misses some. The data contain some 150,000 clones, about 80% of them singletons. The sequenced material came from PBMCs. The receptors were gathered from a man in his forties in good health and CMV-seropositive.

The V call is TRBV5-1, the J call TRBJ2-3; 14 nucleotides agree with TRBD2. There are 19 residues in the CDR3. The V segment lost 4 bases and the J segment 1 base; nucleotides outside the gene matches: 11. CDR1 is SGHRS, CDR2 YFSETQ, per germline. CDR3 nucleotides: TGCGCCAGCAGCCCAACCGGGACTAGCGGGGGACTACGCACAGATACGCAGTATTTT. This translates into CASSPTGTSGGLRTDTQYF.

The genes are TRBV13 and TRBJ2-3; 8 bases fit TRBD1. V gave up 8 bases and J gave up 2 bases; unmatched junction bases: 12. Germline CDR1 PRHDT, CDR2 FYEKMQ (reference sequence). The CDR3 length is 16 residues. CDR3 DNA sequence: TGTGCCAGCCAGAACCGGGACAGGCCTTACACAGATACGCAGTATTTT. Protein: CASQNRDRPYTDTQYF.

The rearrangement joins TRBV20-1 to TRBJ2-7; D is unresolved. The CDR3 covers 11 residues. Per the germline V gene, CDR1 is DFQATT and CDR2 is SNEGSKA (reference sequence). V dropped 3 bases and J dropped 1 base, with 4 bases sitting between them. As DNA, the CDR3 is TGCAGTGCTAGGGCTTCCTACGAGCAGTACTTC. Its translation is CSARASYEQYF.

The chain is built from TRBV7-9 and TRBJ2-7, with TRBD2 identical over 7 bases. The trim removed 4 bases at V and 0 bases at J, leaving 9 bases unmatched. This CDR3 comprises 16 residues. The V gene's germline CDR1 is SEHNR and CDR2 FQNEAQ (reference sequence). CDR3 protein: CASSSTGRGSSYEQYF. The CDR3 DNA sequence: TGTGCCAGCAGCTCCACGGGGCGGGGGAGCTCCTACGAGCAGTACTTC.

This sequence joins TRBV19 and TRBJ1-2, with D uncertain. The ends were cut back, 1 base at V and 7 bases at J, with 13 bases in the middle. Germline V lookup: CDR1 LNHDA, CDR2 SQIVND (reference sequence). The CDR3 covers 14 residues. Written as DNA, the CDR3 is TGTGCCAGTAGTATAGCCCGGGAGGGCGGTGGCTACACCTTC. Residues: CASSIAREGGGYTF.

The sample holds a few counts of this clone. This chain links TRBV16 with TRBJ1-4, with D uncertain. Germline loops: CDR1 KGHSY, CDR2 FQNENV. The CDR3 has 15 amino acids. V lost 2 bases and J lost 4, with 11 bases in between. CDR3: CASSQDAYSNEKLFF. In nucleotides, the CDR3 is TGTGCCAGCAGCCAAGATGCCTACAGTAATGAAAAACTGTTTTTT.

The chain's CDR3 is CASTQQGQPQHF. CDR3 bases: TGTGCCAGTACCCAACAGGGTCAGCCCCAGCATTTT. The chain is built from TRBV19 and TRBJ1-5; D possibly corresponds to TRBD1 (6 bases). V lost 7 bases to trimming and J lost 6 bases, with 10 bases between them. This CDR3 is built from 12 residues. Germline V gene sequence: CDR1 LNHDA, CDR2 SQIVND (reference sequence).

This clone was recorded only once. This chain links TRBV5-1 with TRBJ2-3; the D gene is possibly TRBD1 (6 bases). V was cut by 2 bases and J by 2 bases, with 9 bases left in between. This CDR3 has 14 amino acids. Germline V lookup: CDR1 SGHRS, CDR2 YFSETQ. In DNA, the CDR3 is TGCGCCAGCAGCTTAGGGACATACACAGATACGCAGTATTTT. The encoded protein is CASSLGTYTDTQYF.

CDR3 sequence: CASGLAGESQETQYF. The CDR3 bases are TGCGCCAGCGGGCTAGCGGGGGAATCACAAGAGACCCAGTACTTC. The gene calls are TRBV5-1 and TRBJ2-5; 10 bases align to TRBD2. V was pared by 7 bases and J by 2 bases, with 8 bases of the junction left unmatched. The CDR3 contains 15 residues. CDR1 is SGHRS, CDR2 YFSETQ, per germline.

The rearrangement uses TRBV30 and TRBJ1-1, with 9 bases that match TRBD1. V trimming: 0 bases; J trimming: 9 bases; junction bases outside the gene matches: 2. The germline CDR1 and CDR2 sequences are GTSNPN and SVGIG (reference sequence). This CDR3 is built from 12 residues. CDR3 sequence reads: CAWSVQGAKAFF. The CDR3 bases are TGTGCCTGGAGTGTACAGGGGGCGAAAGCTTTCTTT.

The rearrangement joins TRBV6-5 to TRBJ1-5; D gene ambiguous. The germline gives CDR1 MNHEY, CDR2 SVGAGI. Trimming stripped 2 bases from V and 4 bases from J, with 6 bases between. The CDR3 contains 13 residues. This chain's CDR3 is CASSYAGNQPQHF. For the CDR3, the DNA is TGTGCCAGCAGTTACGCCGGGAATCAGCCCCAGCATTTT.

The chain carries TRBV2 and TRBJ1-2; perhaps TRBD1 as D (5 bases). V was clipped by 2 bases and J by 13 bases, with 11 bases between them. The CDR3 is made up of 11 amino acids. The V gene's germline CDR1 is SNHLY and CDR2 FYNNEI. This chain's CDR3 is CASSELGDCTF. The DNA of the CDR3 is TGTGCCAGCAGTGAATTAGGGGATTGCACCTTC.

The chain uses TRBV7-9 and TRBJ2-7; 10 bases fit TRBD2. The junction had 7 bases not matched to a gene; V was cut back by 5 bases and J by 3 bases. The CDR3 length is 15 residues. In germline, CDR1 is SEHNR, CDR2 FQNEAQ (reference sequence). The CDR3 protein is CASSPGRLAGYEQYF. The DNA of the CDR3 is TGTGCCAGCAGCCCAGGTCGACTAGCGGGCTACGAGCAGTACTTC. Full variable domain (outside the CDR3, taken from reference TRBV7-9 and TRBJ2-7): DTGVSQNPRHKITKRGQNVTFRCDPISEHNRLYWYRQTLGQGPEFLTYFQNEAQLEKSRLLSDRFSAERPKGSFSTLEIQRTEQGDSAMYLCASSPGRLAGYEQYFGPGTRLTVT.

The rearrangement joins TRBV10-2 to TRBJ1-1; weak D call: TRBD1 (5 bases). In germline, CDR1 is WSHSY, CDR2 SAAADI. V was shortened by 1 base and J by 1 base, with 10 bases between the two germline ends. The CDR3 is made up of 15 amino acids. CDR3 loop: CASSEWAGPNTEAFF. The CDR3 DNA sequence: TGCGCCAGCAGTGAGTGGGCAGGGCCGAACACTGAAGCTTTCTTT.

The chain joins TRBV12-5 to TRBJ1-2, with TRBD1 as a possible D gene (6 bases). The CDR3 has 12 residues. The V end lost 3 bases, the J end lost 5 bases, and 7 bases lay between the germline ends. CDR1 is LGHNT and CDR2 is FRNRAP in the germline V gene. This chain's CDR3 is CASGFQGYGYTF. The CDR3 region has the DNA TGTGCTAGTGGTTTCCAGGGGTATGGCTACACCTTC.

This chain connects TRBV25-1 to TRBJ2-7, with D perhaps matching TRBD1 (6 bases). CDR3 length: 14 residues. In germline, CDR1 is MGHDK, CDR2 SYGVNS. V dropped 4 bases and J dropped 0 bases, with 10 bases sitting between them. CDR3 protein: CASSATGLSYEQYF. The CDR3 DNA follows: TGTGCCAGCAGTGCGACAGGTCTCTCCTACGAGCAGTACTTC.

On this clone itself: Germline is not matched at one junction end, which may reflect a read error. The chain joins TRBV7-9 to TRBJ2-2, with 9 bases lining up with TRBD2. In germline, CDR1 is SEHNR, CDR2 FQNEAQ (reference sequence). The CDR3 extends over 14 amino acids. CDR3 coding DNA: TGTTCCAGCAGCCAGCGGGGGGACACCGGGGAGCTGTTTTTT. Translation gives CSSSQRGDTGELFF. The whole variable domain, remainder taken from reference TRBV7-9 and TRBJ2-2, is DTGVSQNPRHKITKRGQNVTFRCDPISEHNRLYWYRQTLGQGPEFLTYFQNEAQLEKSRLLSDRFSAERPKGSFSTLEIQRTEQGDSAMYLCSSSQRGDTGELFFGEGSRLTVL.

This sequence joins TRBV2 and TRBJ2-7; 9 bases agree with TRBD1. V dropped 6 bases and J dropped 0; count of bases not matched to a gene: 6. Germline-derived CDR1 and CDR2 are SNHLY and FYNNEI. CDR3 length equals 15 residues. Here the CDR3 reads CASRADRGGSYEQYF. CDR3 sequence (DNA): TGTGCCAGCAGGGCGGACAGGGGCGGCTCCTACGAGCAGTACTTC.

The rearrangement links TRBV19 to TRBJ1-1; weak D call: TRBD1 (6 bases). From germline, CDR1 is LNHDA and CDR2 SQIVND (reference sequence). Trimming took off 8 bases at V and 4 bases at J, with 14 bases between the two ends. CDR3 length: 13 residues. The CDR3 nucleotides read TGTGCCAGTGGTGAGGGGGGGAGCACTGAAGCTTTCTTT. Its translation is CASGEGGSTEAFF.

This clone was counted a single time. The CDR3 DNA reads TGTGCCAGCTTATCCCAGCGGGAGAACGAGCAGTACTTC. Protein: CASLSQRENEQYF. This rearrangement joins TRBV27 to TRBJ2-7; TRBD2 agrees at 8 bases. Trimming at V came to 8 bases and at J to 5 bases, leaving 8 bases not matched to a gene. Germline V gives CDR1 MNHEY, CDR2 SMNVEV (reference sequence). The CDR3 sequence is 13 residues long.

As concerns this clone: The junction departs from germline at one end; a sequencing error may be responsible. The gene calls are TRBV7-9 and TRBJ1-2; 7 bases line up with TRBD1. The CDR3 is 13 residues long. Germline V gene lookup returns CDR1 SEHNR and CDR2 FQNEAQ (reference sequence). Written as DNA, the CDR3 is TGTGCCAGCAGCTTCGGACAGGCGCTGGCCTTCATCTTC. This gives the protein CASSFGQALAFIF.

The rearrangement joins TRBV12-5 to TRBJ2-1; 8 bases align to TRBD1. Looked up from germline, CDR1 is LGHNT and CDR2 is FRNRAP. J was trimmed by 2 bases and V by 4 bases; bases with no gene match: 4. This CDR3 region has 15 residues. In nucleotides, the CDR3 is TGTGCTAGTGGTTCCGACAGGGGAGCCTACAATGAGCAGTTCTTC. Translating gives CASGSDRGAYNEQFF.

There are a few counts of this clone. The rearrangement links TRBV9 to TRBJ1-3; perhaps TRBD1 as D (5 bases). V was shortened by 4 bases and J by 3 bases, with 17 bases between the two germline ends. The CDR3 extends over 16 amino acids. The germline V gene has CDR1 SGDLS and CDR2 YYNGEE. The CDR3 reads CASSSKGRADGNTIYF. CDR3 nucleotides: TGTGCCAGCAGCTCCAAGGGGAGGGCCGATGGAAACACCATATATTTT.

The V call is TRBV5-1, the J call TRBJ2-2; D is perhaps TRBD1 (6 bases). Germline CDR1 SGHRS, CDR2 YFSETQ. The CDR3 sequence is 15 residues long. Trimming took off 2 bases at V and 4 bases at J, with 12 bases between the two ends. The CDR3 loop is CASSFQTTGTGELFF. CDR3 bases: TGCGCCAGCAGCTTTCAAACGACAGGCACCGGGGAGCTGTTTTTT.

The genes are TRBV27 and TRBJ2-1, with D tentatively TRBD1 (6 bases). This CDR3 region has 15 residues. CDR1 and CDR2 from the germline V gene are MNHEY and SMNVEV (reference sequence). With 7 bases removed from V and 4 bases from J, the gap between germline ends came to 17 bases. The DNA for the CDR3 is TGTGCCAGCAACTTTCTTGGGCAGGGGTACAATGAGCAGTTCTTC. It encodes CASNFLGQGYNEQFF.

The gene calls are TRBV5-1 and TRBJ1-1; 9 nucleotides match TRBD1. The CDR3 runs to 13 residues. Trimming cost V 4 bases and J 7 bases; bases outside gene matches: 5. Germline V lookup: CDR1 SGHRS, CDR2 YFSETQ. This chain's CDR3 is CASSGGTGLEAFF. CDR3 sequence (DNA): TGCGCCAGCAGCGGCGGGACAGGGCTTGAAGCTTTCTTT.

This clone was detected only a few times. The CDR3 sequence: CASSLGTSGAREQFF. The DNA of the CDR3 is TGTGCCAGCAGCTTGGGGACTAGCGGGGCCAGGGAGCAGTTCTTC. V gene TRBV5-4 combines with J gene TRBJ2-1; 12 nucleotides match TRBD2. CDR1 and CDR2 from the germline V gene are SGHNT and YYREEE (reference sequence). Trimming at V came to 0 bases and at J to 10 bases, leaving 5 bases not matched to a gene. CDR3 length: 15 amino acids.

The rearrangement uses TRBV5-5 and TRBJ2-5; a possible D gene is TRBD1 (6 bases). The V end was cut by 3 bases, the J end by 5 bases, with 8 bases between. Germline V gene lookup returns CDR1 SGHKS and CDR2 YYEKEE (reference sequence). The CDR3 loop spans 12 amino acids. The CDR3 protein is CASSWGLETQYF. CDR3 nucleotides: TGTGCCAGCAGCTGGGGGCTGGAGACCCAGTACTTC.

This clone was seen just once. The chain employs TRBV5-1 and TRBJ2-1, with a possible D match to TRBD2 (7 bases). Trimming pared 1 base from V and 14 bases from J, leaving 16 bases between. The germline CDR1 and CDR2 sequences are SGHRS and YFSETQ. The CDR3 runs to 13 residues. The CDR3 loop reads CASSLSLGGEEFF. Here the CDR3 DNA reads TGCGCCAGCAGCTTGTCACTAGGGGGGGAAGAGTTCTTC.

The chain uses TRBV5-6 and TRBJ2-1, with TRBD2 matching over 8 bases. CDR3 length equals 16 residues. Germline-derived CDR1 and CDR2 are SGHDT and YYEEEE. Trimming removed 9 bases from V and 10 bases from J; junction bases left unmatched: 21. The CDR3 region is CATSERGQARPREQFF. The CDR3 region has the DNA TGTGCCACTTCCGAGCGGGGGCAGGCCCGCCCCCGAGAGCAGTTCTTC.